One T cell receptor beta chain is described in this entry. Its antigen is currently unknown. The CDR3 contains 15 residues. CDR1 SGHNT and CDR2 YYREEE come from the germline V gene (reference sequence). Germline trimming cut 4 bases from V and 5 bases from J; bases unmatched to any gene: 7. The data are from a study of tissue T cells after allogeneic stem cell transplantation. General study points: In patients and mice, blood and spleen missed much of tissue repertoire.

Clones were sequenced by immunoSEQ multiplex PCR, and TCRdb holds only the in-frame ones, with some missing. In the table there are roughly 6,000 clones, around two thirds of which are singletons. V is TRBV5-4 and J is TRBJ2-1; 9 bases line up with TRBD2. The clonotype originates from a woman between 18 and 55 years old with breast cancer. Sample: duodenum tissue, taken at autopsy. In nucleotides, the CDR3 is TGTGCCAGCAGCCGCGGGAGGGGGGGAAACAATGAGCAGTTCTTC. Its protein product is CASSRGRGGNNEQFF.